A selection of T cell receptor beta chains follows, all from one sample in a study of T cell responses to AZD1222 COVID-19 vaccine. TCRdb keeps only in-frame clones here, not all; method: immunoSEQ multiplex PCR. The data hold around 150,000 clones, with 92% observed a single time. The specimen comprised peripheral blood, sampled 28 days after the second AZD1222 dose. These receptors came from an adult who received the AZD1222 COVID-19 vaccine. CDR3s include the opening cysteine and the closing phenylalanine or tryptophan. A D gene is named only where the DNA matches it firmly. Clone size is not always given. Where it is, it says once, few, many or a class for expanded clones.

>TRBJ1-1|.|.|12|TRBV2
TGTGCCAGCAGTGAAGGCACAGCCCTAGCTTTCTTT
CASSEGTALAFF
>TRBJ2-2|.|.|14|TRBV11-3
TGTGCCAGCAGCTTAGACGTTAATGACGGGGAGCTGTTTTTT
CASSLDVNDGELFF
>TRBJ2-7|.|TRBD1|14|TRBV14
TGTGCCAGCAGTTCCGGGACAGGGGCCTACGAGCAGTACTTC
CASSSGTGAYEQYF
>TRBJ1-6|.|.|15|TRBV18
TGTGCCAGCTCACCATACGCAGATTATAATTCACCCCTCCACTTT
CASSPYADYNSPLHF
>TRBJ1-4|once|.|14|TRBV4-3
TGCGCCAGCAGCCAAGACGAACACGTAGAAAAACTGTTTTTT
CASSQDEHVEKLFF
>TRBJ1-2|.|TRBD1|15|TRBV4-1
TGCGCCAGCACCCTGGGGGCAGGGGGCTTCTATGGCTACACCTTC
CASTLGAGGFYGYTF
>TRBJ1-2|.|.|15|TRBV4-3
TGCGCCAGCAGCCAAGCCACCCCCCGGCACTATGGCTACACCTTC
CASSQATPRHYGYTF
>TRBJ1-3|few|.|14|TRBV29-1
TGCAGCGCAGAGTTTAGGGGGGCCGGAAACACCATATATTTT
CSAEFRGAGNTIYF
>TRBJ1-2|.|TRBD1|14|TRBV29-1
TGCAGCGTTGGGAGACGGGACAGCACAGATGGCTACACCTTC
CSVGRRDSTDGYTF
>TRBJ2-1|.|TRBD2|15|TRBV28
TGTGCCAGCAATCCATTACTAGCGTCCTACAATGAGCAGTTCTTC
CASNPLLASYNEQFF
>TRBJ1-1|.|.|15|TRBV27
TGTGCCAGCAGTATTCTGGGGGCGCGGGACACTGAAGCTTTCTTT
CASSILGARDTEAFF
>TRBJ1-1|.|.|15|TRBV9
TGTGCCAGCAGCGGGGAGGGACGGTCGAACACTGAAGCTTTCTTT
CASSGEGRSNTEAFF
>TRBJ1-3|once|.|13|TRBV12-3/TRBV12-4
TGTGCCAGCAGTTGGGGGAGTGGAAACACCATATATTTT
CASSWGSGNTIYF
>TRBJ2-1|once|.|11|TRBV2
TGTGCCAGCAGGAGGAGAAATGAGCAGTTCTTC
CASRRRNEQFF
>TRBJ1-2|.|.|14|TRBV27
TGTGCCAGCAGGCCCAACGACCCGTTTTATGGCTACACCTTC
CASRPNDPFYGYTF
>TRBJ1-2|.|.|12|TRBV11-2
TGTGCCAGCAGCTTAGAAGGCTATGGCTACACCTTC
CASSLEGYGYTF
>TRBJ1-2|.|.|11|TRBV20-1
TGCAGTGCTAGACAGGGCTATGGCTACACCTTC
CSARQGYGYTF
>TRBJ1-1|once|.|14|TRBV29-1
TGCAGCGTCGCCCTCGGGGGGCCCGACACTGAAGCTTTCTTT
CSVALGGPDTEAFF
>TRBJ2-7|.|.|14|TRBV18
TGTGCCAGCTCACCAACGGTTAGCTCCTACGAGCAGTACTTC
CASSPTVSSYEQYF
>TRBJ2-1|.|TRBD2|16|TRBV11-3
TGTGCCAGCAGCTCGAAACTAGCGGGGGGGCCCGATGAGCAGTTCTTC
CASSSKLAGGPDEQFF
>TRBJ1-4|.|.|14|TRBV6-5
TGTGCCAGCAGTCCCCCGGGGGAGGGTGAAAAACTGTTTTTT
CASSPPGEGEKLFF
>TRBJ2-1|once|.|17|TRBV5-1
TGCGCCAGCAGCCCCAACCCGACAGGCAGCTCCTACAATGAGCAGTTCTTC
CASSPNPTGSSYNEQFF
>TRBJ2-5|.|.|16|TRBV9
TGTGCCAGCAGCGTACAGACAGGACGCCTCCAAGAGACCCAGTACTTC
CASSVQTGRLQETQYF
>TRBJ1-6|.|TRBD1|13|TRBV7-2
TGTGCCAGCAGCTTAGAGGGGGCAGGAACCCTCCACTTT
CASSLEGAGTLHF
>TRBJ1-3|.|.|16|TRBV7-9
TGTGCCAGCAGCTTAGCGGGACCAGCCTCGGGAAACACCATATATTTT
CASSLAGPASGNTIYF
>TRBJ1-2|.|.|17|TRBV29-1
TGCAGCGCCGAGTGGTATCTGAGTGGGGGCGACGGCTGTGGCTACACCTTC
CSAEWYLSGGDGCGYTF
>TRBJ1-5|once|TRBD1|14|TRBV27
TGTGCCAGCAGCCGGACAGGTAGCAATCAGCCCCAGCATTTT
CASSRTGSNQPQHF
>TRBJ1-1|.|TRBD1|14|TRBV29-1
TGCAGCGTTTTTTCGAGGGGGCACGGCACTGAAGCTTTCTTT
CSVFSRGHGTEAFF